This entry concerns a single TCR beta chain. The target antigen is unknown. This CDR3 has 17 amino acids. J gave up 1 base and V 1 base, and 7 bases lay outside the gene matches. From germline, CDR1 is DFQATT and CDR2 SNEGSKA (reference sequence). This entry is derived from a study of blood T cells in healthy people across ages. The study's findings and limits: Researchers judged that diversity estimates from one million T cells fell short of true values.

The individuals who served as donors were healthy Caucasians living in Russia, aged roughly 6 to 100. Total RNA was isolated from each sample in quantities of at least 5 micrograms. Alongside a J-beta primer mix, a sample-barcoded 5' primer served in a second PCR lasting roughly 6 to 11 cycles. A minimum of 3 million CDR3-containing paired-end reads was obtained for each sample. TCRdb re-called the 5' RACE reads with MiXCR, one entry per CDR3 protein. The sample lists hundreds of thousands of distinct CDR3 sequences; approximately 30% were seen once. Sequenced sample: blood. This chain connects TRBV20-1 to TRBJ1-5, with 10 positions matching TRBD1. This receptor was identified in a woman older than 75 in good health. CDR3 nucleotide sequence: TGCAGTGCTAGAGCGGACAGGGGGAGGACGAGCAATCAGCCCCAGCATTTT. Amino acids: CSARADRGRTSNQPQHF.